These 28 T cell receptor beta chains were all obtained from the same sample, sequenced in a study of shared clonotypes between healthy human individuals. The protocol was immunoSEQ multiplex PCR, while the TCRdb copy is restricted to in-frame clones and leaves out a portion. The data contain around 2.3 million clones, around 95% of them singletons. What was sequenced was naive CD4+ T cells sorted from blood. Subset of the sample: CD45RA+ positively selected. These receptors all come from a young man in good health.

The chain is built from TRBV2 and TRBJ2-3; D possibly uses TRBD1 or TRBD2 (5 bases each). CDR1 and CDR2 (germline): SNHLY, FYNNEI. The CDR3 length is 13 residues. Trimming stripped 7 bases from V and 5 bases from J, with 13 bases between. CDR3 bases: TGTGCCAGCAACCGGGACCACCAAGATACGCAGTATTTT. Protein sequence: CASNRDHQDTQYF.

The rearrangement links TRBV28 to TRBJ1-2, with 10 bases aligning to TRBD1. The CDR3 contains 15 residues. In germline, CDR1 is MDHEN, CDR2 SYDVKM. With 4 bases clipped from V and 4 bases from J, the junction kept 6 bases outside the gene matches. CDR3 protein: CASSSGTGVIYGYTF. As DNA, the CDR3 is TGTGCCAGCAGTTCGGGGACAGGGGTTATCTATGGCTACACCTTC.

The chain is built from TRBV15 and TRBJ1-2; 10 nucleotides match TRBD1. The CDR3 loop spans 16 amino acids. Per the germline V gene, CDR1 is LNHNV and CDR2 is YYDKDF (reference sequence). The V segment lost 0 bases and the J segment 3 bases; nucleotides outside the gene matches: 4. CDR3 coding DNA: TGTGCCACCAGCAGAGATGGGACAGGGGCGTACTATGGCTACACCTTC. Translation: CATSRDGTGAYYGYTF.

J is TRBJ2-1 and V is TRBV10-2, with 8 bases identical to TRBD2. Germline loops: CDR1 WSHSY, CDR2 SAAADI. After removal of 3 bases from V and 6 bases from J, the junction contained 13 bases not matched to a gene. The CDR3 has 17 residues. CDR3 sequence: CASSEFSGSLRGNEQFF. The DNA for the CDR3 is TGCGCCAGCAGTGAATTCAGCGGGAGTCTAAGGGGCAATGAGCAGTTCTTC.

A single count supports this clone. J is TRBJ2-1 and V is TRBV2; D is perhaps TRBD1 (6 bases). The CDR3 has 12 amino acids. Germline CDR1 is SNHLY and CDR2 is FYNNEI. V was shortened by 8 bases and J by 7 bases, with 12 bases between the two germline ends. The CDR3 protein is CASGWGRNEQFF. In DNA, the CDR3 is TGTGCCAGCGGGTGGGGGCGGAATGAGCAGTTCTTC.

The J gene is TRBJ1-1, the V gene TRBV30, with D possibly being TRBD1 (5 bases). V lost 8 bases and J 5 bases, leaving 12 bases between the germline ends. CDR3 length: 11 residues. Germline lookup yields CDR1 GTSNPN and CDR2 SVGIG (reference sequence). CDR3: CARRGGTEAFF. In DNA, the CDR3 is TGTGCCCGGCGGGGGGGGACTGAAGCTTTCTTT.

V gene TRBV30 combines with J gene TRBJ2-4; TRBD1 agrees at 7 bases. Germline V gives CDR1 GTSNPN, CDR2 SVGIG (reference sequence). The CDR3 consists of 17 residues. J was trimmed by 4 bases and V by 3 bases; bases with no gene match: 15. For the CDR3, the DNA is TGTGCCTGGAGGACAGGGAAAACGACCCTGGCGAAAAACATTCAGTACTTC. It codes for CAWRTGKTTLAKNIQYF.

The J gene is TRBJ2-3, the V gene TRBV6-1; 11 bases align to TRBD2. V shed 1 base and J 1 base; nucleotides not matched to a gene: 1. Germline CDR1 reads MNHNS; CDR2 reads SASEGT. The CDR3 sequence is 16 residues long. The chain's CDR3 is CASSEVAGGGTDTQYF. The CDR3 nucleotides are TGTGCCAGCAGTGAAGTAGCGGGGGGGGGCACAGATACGCAGTATTTT.

The chain uses TRBV30 and TRBJ1-2, with D unresolved. The CDR3 sequence is 15 residues long. The germline V gene encodes CDR1 GTSNPN and CDR2 SVGIG (reference sequence). V lost 4 bases and J 6 bases, leaving 21 bases between the germline ends. CDR3 region: CAWTVRTGSFDGYTF. CDR3 nucleotides: TGTGCCTGGACGGTAAGGACCGGGAGTTTTGATGGCTACACCTTC.

This rearrangement joins TRBV20-1 to TRBJ1-1; D is uncertain. Germline V lookup: CDR1 DFQATT, CDR2 SNEGSKA (reference sequence). CDR3 size: 11 residues. V lost 5 bases, J lost 5 bases, and 9 bases lay in between. The CDR3 is CSAPLITEAFF. Here the CDR3 DNA reads TGCAGTGCTCCTCTAATAACTGAAGCTTTCTTT.

This chain links TRBV30 with TRBJ1-4, with D perhaps matching TRBD1 (6 bases). This CDR3 has 16 residues. The V gene lost 0 bases and the J gene lost 5 bases, with 16 bases spanning the gap. CDR1 is GTSNPN and CDR2 is SVGIG in the germline V gene (reference sequence). This chain's CDR3 is CAWSVHRTAPNEKLFF. The CDR3 DNA is TGTGCCTGGAGTGTACATCGGACAGCACCAAATGAAAAACTGTTTTTT.

In its sample, this clone was seen once. This chain connects TRBV7-8 to TRBJ2-5, with 13 bases aligning to TRBD2. Germline V gene sequence: CDR1 SGHVS, CDR2 FQNEAQ. V dropped 4 bases and J dropped 5; count of bases not matched to a gene: 10. The CDR3 runs to 17 residues. The CDR3: CASSSMTSGGLRETQYF. CDR3 DNA sequence: TGTGCCAGCAGCTCGATGACTAGCGGGGGGTTAAGGGAGACCCAGTACTTC.

This clone was detected a few times. This rearrangement joins TRBV2 to TRBJ2-7; D unclear. The CDR3 covers 12 residues. Germline values: CDR1 SNHLY, CDR2 FYNNEI. V dropped 0 bases and J dropped 7 bases, with 7 bases sitting between them. CDR3 amino acids: CASSEAGLEQYF. In DNA form, the CDR3 reads TGTGCCAGCAGTGAAGCAGGGCTAGAGCAGTACTTC.

The rearrangement joins TRBV6-5 to TRBJ2-7, with 7 nucleotides matching TRBD2. The CDR3 runs 15 residues. J lost 6 bases, V lost 0 bases, and 8 bases had no gene match. Germline V gives CDR1 MNHEY, CDR2 SVGAGI. The CDR3 is CASSYSGGGDAEQYF. The CDR3, as DNA: TGTGCCAGCAGTTACTCCGGGGGAGGGGACGCCGAGCAGTACTTC.

The rearrangement links TRBV19 to TRBJ1-2; D perhaps matches TRBD1 (6 bases). Trimming left V 3 bases short and J 0 bases short, with 17 bases between. The CDR3 has 17 amino acids. Germline CDR1 reads LNHDA; CDR2 reads SQIVND (reference sequence). The DNA of the CDR3 is TGTGCCAGTAGTATGGGCCAGGGGAGTGGGGCTAACTATGGCTACACCTTC. This sequence encodes CASSMGQGSGANYGYTF.

The chain employs TRBV6-6 and TRBJ1-5, with D hard to call. CDR3 length: 12 amino acids. Between the trimmed V and J ends, which lost 4 bases and 6 bases, there was a span of 7 bases. Per germline, CDR1 MNHNY and CDR2 SVGAGI (reference sequence). The CDR3 spells CASSSVVQPQHF. For the CDR3, the DNA is TGTGCCAGCAGTTCCGTAGTTCAGCCCCAGCATTTT.

The rearrangement uses TRBV4-1 and TRBJ2-7; the match to TRBD1 covers 10 bases. There are 15 residues in the CDR3. V shed 4 bases and J 6 bases; nucleotides not matched to a gene: 9. Germline loops: CDR1 MGHRA, CDR2 YSYEKL. CDR3 DNA sequence: TGCGCCAGCAGCCGCATAGGGGACAGGGGTGGCGAGCAGTACTTC. Translating gives CASSRIGDRGGEQYF.

The genes are TRBV11-2 and TRBJ2-7; 8 bases are a match to TRBD1. Germline values: CDR1 SGHAT, CDR2 FQNNGV. The junction had 8 bases not matched to a gene; V was cut back by 5 bases and J by 2 bases. This CDR3 is 15 amino acids long. The CDR3 is CASSKSQGAAYEQYF. The CDR3 DNA sequence: TGTGCCAGCAGCAAATCCCAGGGGGCAGCCTACGAGCAGTACTTC.

The chain uses TRBV6-5 and TRBJ1-1, with D hard to call. The CDR3 spans 15 residues. Germline V lookup: CDR1 MNHEY, CDR2 SVGAGI. Trimming took off 0 bases at V and 4 bases at J, with 12 bases between the two ends. The CDR3 region is CASSYSDLGGTEAFF. Written as DNA, the CDR3 is TGTGCCAGCAGTTACTCTGACCTGGGTGGCACTGAAGCTTTCTTT.

The chain employs TRBV7-9 and TRBJ1-2; D is unresolved. CDR1 is SEHNR and CDR2 is FQNEAQ in the germline V gene (reference sequence). Trimming cost V 4 bases and J 5 bases, with 5 bases left between them. This CDR3 has 11 residues. The CDR3 sequence is CASSSFYGYTF. In DNA, the CDR3 is TGTGCCAGCAGCTCCTTTTATGGCTACACCTTC.

V and J are TRBV4-1 and TRBJ2-1; possibly TRBD1 or TRBD2 for D (7 bases each). The CDR3 runs 16 residues. Trimming pared 2 bases from V and 4 bases from J, leaving 15 bases between. Germline V CDR1 and CDR2: MGHRA, YSYEKL. For the CDR3, the DNA is TGCGCCAGCAGCCAATCCCCCAGGGGGGGGTACAATGAGCAGTTCTTC. Translated: CASSQSPRGGYNEQFF.

This clone occurred once. The chain couples TRBV18 to TRBJ2-1; D possibly uses TRBD1 or TRBD2 (5 bases each). The V and J ends lost 5 bases and 0 bases respectively, with 14 bases between them. This CDR3 is 16 amino acids long. The V gene's germline CDR1 is KGHSH and CDR2 LQKENI. In nucleotides, the CDR3 is TGTGCCAGCTCAGCGGTGGGGGAGAGCTCCTACAATGAGCAGTTCTTC. Translation: CASSAVGESSYNEQFF.

The rearrangement links TRBV21-1 to TRBJ1-1; TRBD1, the D gene given by the table, was not confirmed from the DNA. TRBV21-1 is labeled a pseudogene. The CDR3 contains 14 residues. CDR3 loop: CASKTGRKNTEAFF. The CDR3 region has the DNA TGTGCCTCAAAGACAGGTCGCAAGAACACTGAAGCTTTCTTT.

The chain carries TRBV2 and TRBJ2-4; D is perhaps TRBD2 (5 bases). CDR3 length equals 17 residues. In germline, CDR1 is SNHLY, CDR2 FYNNEI. V was shortened by 7 bases and J by 0 bases, with 19 bases between the two germline ends. The CDR3 DNA is TGTGCCAGCATCCCCCAGGCCGTGGGAGTAGCCAAAAACATTCAGTACTTC. Amino acids: CASIPQAVGVAKNIQYF. Based on the CDR3 plus reference TRBV2 and TRBJ2-4, the full variable domain is EPEVTQTPSHQVTQMGQEVILRCVPISNHLYFYWYRQILGQKVEFLVSFYNNEISEKSEIFDDQFSVERPDGSNFTLKIRSTKLEDSAMYFCASIPQAVGVAKNIQYFGAGTRLSVL.

The chain has TRBV6-5 and TRBJ2-4; a weak D match, TRBD1 (5 bases). Germline CDR1 and CDR2: MNHEY and SVGAGI. The CDR3 has 15 amino acids. Trimming pared 6 bases from V and 2 bases from J, leaving 14 bases between. CDR3 DNA: TGTGCCAGCAGCGGTCAGGGATTATCCAAAAACATTCAGTACTTC. Protein: CASSGQGLSKNIQYF.

The rearrangement uses TRBV11-2 and TRBJ1-2; D is unclear. CDR1 SGHAT and CDR2 FQNNGV come from the germline V gene. Trimming stripped 5 bases from V and 6 bases from J, with 16 bases between. The CDR3 runs 14 residues. CDR3 in DNA: TGTGCCAGCAGCCCCCAAGGAGGGAGTCATGGCTACACCTTC. This gives the protein CASSPQGGSHGYTF.

The V and J genes are TRBV5-1 and TRBJ1-5; unclear D gene. Germline-derived CDR1 and CDR2 are SGHRS and YFSETQ. The germline V and J ends were trimmed by 3 bases and 2 bases, with 12 bases remaining between them. The CDR3 sequence is 15 residues long. Written as DNA, the CDR3 is TGCGCCAGCAGCTACCTTCCAGGAGGCAATCAGCCCCAGCATTTT. Protein: CASSYLPGGNQPQHF.

This sequence joins TRBV2 and TRBJ1-2, with D perhaps matching TRBD1 (5 bases). This CDR3 region has 14 residues. Deletions cut 11 bases from V and 4 bases from J, with 20 bases between. CDR1 is SNHLY, CDR2 FYNNEI, per germline. This chain's CDR3 is CAGSKGRDGYGYTF. In DNA, the CDR3 is TGTGCCGGGAGCAAGGGCAGGGATGGCTATGGCTACACCTTC.